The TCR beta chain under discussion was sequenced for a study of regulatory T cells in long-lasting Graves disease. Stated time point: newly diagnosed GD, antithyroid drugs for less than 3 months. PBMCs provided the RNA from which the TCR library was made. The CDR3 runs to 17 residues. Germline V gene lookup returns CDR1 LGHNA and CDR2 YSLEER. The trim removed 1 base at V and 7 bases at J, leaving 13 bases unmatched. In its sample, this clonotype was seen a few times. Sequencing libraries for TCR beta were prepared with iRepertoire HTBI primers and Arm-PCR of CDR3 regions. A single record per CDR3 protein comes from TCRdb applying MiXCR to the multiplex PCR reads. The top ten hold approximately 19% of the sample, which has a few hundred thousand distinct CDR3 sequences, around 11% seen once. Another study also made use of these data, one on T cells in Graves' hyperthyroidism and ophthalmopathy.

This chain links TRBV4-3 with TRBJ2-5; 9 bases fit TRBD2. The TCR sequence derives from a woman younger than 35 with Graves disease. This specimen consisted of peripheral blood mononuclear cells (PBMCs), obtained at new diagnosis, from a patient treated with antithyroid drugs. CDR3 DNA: TGCGCCAGCAGCCAAGGGGGGGCTAGCGGGAACCGGGGGACCCAGTACTTC. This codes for CASSQGGASGNRGTQYF.